Below, one T cell receptor (beta chain) is given with its context. In the original analysis: Amplification from reference gene primers served as the basis for estimated nucleated cell counts. Clones were read by immunoSEQ multiplex PCR, and TCRdb kept only the in-frame ones, dropping some. That table is the source of V, J and clone size, and D and trimming were worked out from the DNA. The data show hundreds of thousands of clones, with roughly 90% seen just once and 2% to 2.5% held by the top ten. The sample is drawn from a study of blood T cell repertoires in COVID-19. Turning to the study itself: Material from acute and convalescent COVID-19 was sourced from the United States, Italy and Spain. PBMCs, B-cell-depleted T cells, or T cells were the source of the cDNA or gDNA that made up the material.

V lost 0 bases to trimming and J lost 4 bases; unmatched junction nucleotides: 3. This CDR3 spans 15 amino acids. Looked up from germline, CDR1 is SGDLS and CDR2 is YYNGEE. Sequenced: peripheral blood. The TCR was taken from a woman aged 40 to 49 who had recovered from COVID-19. This chain joins TRBV9 and TRBJ2-7, with TRBD2 matching over 11 bases. Here the CDR3 reads CASSVEASGRYEQYF. The CDR3 nucleotides are TGTGCCAGCAGCGTAGAGGCTAGCGGGAGGTACGAGCAGTACTTC. The variable domain in full, completed from reference TRBV9 and TRBJ2-7, reads DSGVTQTPKHLITATGQRVTLRCSPRSGDLSVYWYQQSLDQGLQFLIQYYNGEERAKGNILERFSAQQFPDLHSELNLSSLELGDSALYFCASSVEASGRYEQYFGPGTRLTVT.